One T cell receptor beta chain is described in this entry. As yet, its antigen is unknown. The data originate from a study of shared clonotypes between healthy human individuals. Turning to the study itself: A few men and a couple of women, aged 18 to 49, were donors. Researchers assigned three CD4 naive, three CD4 memory, two CD8 naive and one CD8 memory plate to each donor. General observations from the study: Lower generation probabilities were found for non-shared clonotypes than for those shared by all four donors.

In germline, CDR1 is MGHRA, CDR2 YSYEKL. This CDR3 is 15 amino acids long. V lost 4 bases and J lost 2, with 15 bases in between. Each sorted subset replicate got 200 ng genomic DNA, around 29,000 genomes. Data came from immunoSEQ multiplex PCR; TCRdb stores just in-frame clones and leaves some out. This sample has about 1.9 million clones, with 85% to 95% found just once. Selected positively for CCR7 and CD45RO-negative, naive CD8 cells excluded terminally differentiated effector memory CD45RA+ cells. The sequence was obtained from a man between 18 and 35 years old in good health. Some clones in this sample may be carry-over from other donors' samples. Sequences were obtained from naive CD8+ T cells from PBMCs. The chain couples TRBV4-1 to TRBJ2-7; D perhaps matches TRBD2 (6 bases). The CDR3 loop reads CASSPAPGETYEQYF. The CDR3 region has the DNA TGCGCCAGCAGCCCGGCCCCGGGGGAAACCTACGAGCAGTACTTC.